One sample yielded the 8 T cell receptor beta chains listed below, sequenced in a study of breast tumors, draining lymph nodes, adjacent tissues. Breast cancer patients provided tissue from their axillary draining lymph nodes. TCRdb passed the multiplex PCR reads through MiXCR, listing each CDR3 protein once. The sample carries around 250,000 distinct CDR3 sequences, under 35% recorded once. Sequencing was performed on axillary lymph node tissue. The receptor set was obtained from a female donor with breast cancer. Some clones in this sample may be carry-over from other donors' samples.

In its sample, this clonotype was seen many times. The chain has TRBV7-2 and TRBJ2-3, with unresolved D. The CDR3 contains 15 residues. Trimming cost V 1 base and J 5 bases, with 13 bases left between them. Germline V gene sequence: CDR1 SGHTA, CDR2 FQGNSA. DNA of the CDR3: TGTGCCAGCAGCTTAGATCTGCTAGTGGTAGATACGCAGTATTTT. Protein sequence: CASSLDLLVVDTQYF.

This clonotype has ten or more counts. The V and J genes are TRBV2 and TRBJ2-6; 8 nucleotides align to TRBD1. The CDR3 runs 15 residues. Germline-derived CDR1 and CDR2 are SNHLY and FYNNEI. Trimming removed 7 bases from V and 5 bases from J; junction bases left unmatched: 7. CDR3 in amino acids: CASTDRGLWANVLTF. In DNA form, the CDR3 reads TGTGCCAGCACCGACAGGGGTTTATGGGCCAACGTCCTGACTTTC.

For this clonotype: This sequence may be a read error, since a much larger clone differs from it by one base. The CDR3 ends on some other residue instead of the conserved phenylalanine or tryptophan, so this is likely a read error. J is TRBJ2-7 and V is TRBV28, with 8 bases that match TRBD2. From germline, CDR1 is MDHEN and CDR2 SYDVKM. V trimming: 6 bases; J trimming: 4 bases; junction bases outside the gene matches: 5. CDR3 length: 13 amino acids. The CDR3, as DNA: TGTGCCAGCAGACCGGGCGGGAGGTACGAGCAGTACTAC. This gives the protein CASRPGGRYEQYY.

This clonotype has at least ten counts. The chain has TRBV2 and TRBJ1-5; D perhaps matches TRBD1 (5 bases). CDR3 length: 14 residues. The V and J ends lost 2 bases and 4 bases respectively, with 9 bases between them. The germline CDR1 and CDR2 sequences are SNHLY and FYNNEI. This CDR3 is CASSEWGGNQPQHF. CDR3 in DNA: TGTGCCAGCAGTGAATGGGGCGGGAATCAGCCCCAGCATTTT. Based on the CDR3 plus reference TRBV2 and TRBJ1-5, the full variable domain is EPEVTQTPSHQVTQMGQEVILRCVPISNHLYFYWYRQILGQKVEFLVSFYNNEISEKSEIFDDQFSVERPDGSNFTLKIRSTKLEDSAMYFCASSEWGGNQPQHFGDGTRLSIL.

The V call is TRBV3-1, the J call TRBJ2-1; D perhaps matches TRBD2 (6 bases). This CDR3 comprises 16 residues. The V and J ends lost 3 bases and 0 bases respectively, with 12 bases between them. The germline gives CDR1 LGHDT, CDR2 YNNKEL (reference sequence). In DNA, the CDR3 is TGTGCCAGCAGCCACCTTAGCGGAAGCTCCTACAATGAGCAGTTCTTC. Encoded protein: CASSHLSGSSYNEQFF.

CDR3 sequence (DNA): TGTGCCAGCAGCGGGACAGGCCTGGGAGCCAACGTCCTGACTTTC. It is translated as CASSGTGLGANVLTF. The chain has TRBV5-6 and TRBJ2-6, with 8 nucleotides matching TRBD1. Germline CDR1 reads SGHDT; CDR2 reads YYEEEE. The CDR3 has 15 amino acids. V was pared by 4 bases and J by 7 bases, with 7 bases of the junction left unmatched.

This clonotype was recorded many times. The V and J genes are TRBV12-3 or TRBV12-4 and TRBJ1-3, with no clear D. This CDR3 is 15 amino acids long. V was cut by 7 bases and J by 0 bases, with 13 bases left in between. The CDR3 DNA reads as TGTGCCAGCAACCCCAGCGAAAACTCTGGAAACACCATATATTTT. It yields the protein CASNPSENSGNTIYF.

The genes are TRBV7-2 and TRBJ2-5; D might be TRBD1 or TRBD2, each matching 5 bases. This CDR3 comprises 15 residues. V lost 5 bases and J 3 bases, leaving 16 bases between the germline ends. Germline V gene sequence: CDR1 SGHTA, CDR2 FQGNSA. This chain's CDR3 is CASSELPGREETQYF. CDR3 DNA: TGTGCCAGCAGCGAATTACCGGGACGTGAAGAGACCCAGTACTTC.